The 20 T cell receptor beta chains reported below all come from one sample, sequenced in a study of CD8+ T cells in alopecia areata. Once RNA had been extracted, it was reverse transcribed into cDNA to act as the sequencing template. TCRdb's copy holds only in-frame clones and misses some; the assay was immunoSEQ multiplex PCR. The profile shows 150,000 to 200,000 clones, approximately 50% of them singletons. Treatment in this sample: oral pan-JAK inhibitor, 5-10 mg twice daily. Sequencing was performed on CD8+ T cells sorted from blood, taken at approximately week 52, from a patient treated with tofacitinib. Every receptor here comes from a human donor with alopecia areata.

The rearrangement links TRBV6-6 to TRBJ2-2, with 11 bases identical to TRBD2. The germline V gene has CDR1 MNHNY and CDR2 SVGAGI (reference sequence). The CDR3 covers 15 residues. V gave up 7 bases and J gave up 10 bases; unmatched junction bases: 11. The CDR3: CASTGLAGGGVELFF. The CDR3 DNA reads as TGTGCCAGCACGGGCCTAGCGGGGGGAGGAGTGGAGCTGTTTTTT.

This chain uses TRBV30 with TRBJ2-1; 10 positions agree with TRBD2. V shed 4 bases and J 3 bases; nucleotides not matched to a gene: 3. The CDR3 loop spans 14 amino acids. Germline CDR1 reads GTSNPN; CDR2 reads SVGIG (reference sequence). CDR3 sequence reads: CAWKLAGLYNEQFF. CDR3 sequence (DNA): TGTGCCTGGAAACTAGCGGGGCTCTACAATGAGCAGTTCTTC. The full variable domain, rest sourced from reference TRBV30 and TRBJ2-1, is SQTIHQWPATLVQPVGSPLSLECTVEGTSNPNLYWYRQAAGRGLQLLFYSVGIGQISSEVPQNLSASRPQDRQFILSSKKLLLSDSGFYLCAWKLAGLYNEQFFGPGTRLTVL.

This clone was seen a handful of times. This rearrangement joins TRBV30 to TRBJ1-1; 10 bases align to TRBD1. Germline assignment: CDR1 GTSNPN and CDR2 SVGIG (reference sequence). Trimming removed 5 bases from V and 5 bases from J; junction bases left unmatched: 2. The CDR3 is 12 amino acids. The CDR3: CAWGTGETEAFF. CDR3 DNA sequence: TGTGCCTGGGGGACAGGGGAAACTGAAGCTTTCTTT.

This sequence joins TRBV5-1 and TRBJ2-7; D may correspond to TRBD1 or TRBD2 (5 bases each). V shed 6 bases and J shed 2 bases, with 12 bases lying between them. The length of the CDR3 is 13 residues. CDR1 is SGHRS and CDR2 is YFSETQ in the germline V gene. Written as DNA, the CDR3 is TGCGCCAGCAACCGGGACGGTACCTACGAGCAGTACTTC. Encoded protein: CASNRDGTYEQYF.

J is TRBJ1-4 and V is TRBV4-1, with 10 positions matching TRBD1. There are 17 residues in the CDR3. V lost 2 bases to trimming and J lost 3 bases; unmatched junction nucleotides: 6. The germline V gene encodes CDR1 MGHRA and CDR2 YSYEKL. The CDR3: CASSQRDRGAANEKLFF. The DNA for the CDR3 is TGCGCCAGCAGCCAACGGGACAGGGGAGCAGCTAATGAAAAACTGTTTTTT.

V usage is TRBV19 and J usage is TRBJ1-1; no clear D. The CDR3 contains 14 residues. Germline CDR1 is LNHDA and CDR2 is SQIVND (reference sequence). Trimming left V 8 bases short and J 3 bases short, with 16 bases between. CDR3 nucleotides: TGTGCCAGTCGGGTGTGGGCTACGGACACTGAAGCTTTCTTT. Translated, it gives CASRVWATDTEAFF.

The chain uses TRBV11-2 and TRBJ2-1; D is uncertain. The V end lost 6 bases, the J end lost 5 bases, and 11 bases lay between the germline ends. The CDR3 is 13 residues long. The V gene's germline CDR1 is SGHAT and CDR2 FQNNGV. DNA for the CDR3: TGTGCCAGCAGTCGTGACCGCGACAATGAGCAGTTCTTC. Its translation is CASSRDRDNEQFF.

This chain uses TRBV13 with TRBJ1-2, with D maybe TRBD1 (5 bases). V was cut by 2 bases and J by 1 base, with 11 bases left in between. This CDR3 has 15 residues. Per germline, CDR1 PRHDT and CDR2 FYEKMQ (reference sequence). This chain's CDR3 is CASSLSTALNYGYTF. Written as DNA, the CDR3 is TGTGCCAGCAGCTTATCGACAGCACTTAACTATGGCTACACCTTC.

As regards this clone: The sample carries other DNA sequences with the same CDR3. The CDR3 nucleotides read TGTGCCAGCAGAACGGGAGAAAAACTGTTTTTT. This translates into CASRTGEKLFF. The chain joins TRBV6-5 to TRBJ1-4; D gene unclear. V lost 6 bases, J lost 8 bases, and 7 bases lay in between. Germline V gives CDR1 MNHEY, CDR2 SVGAGI. The CDR3 loop spans 11 amino acids.

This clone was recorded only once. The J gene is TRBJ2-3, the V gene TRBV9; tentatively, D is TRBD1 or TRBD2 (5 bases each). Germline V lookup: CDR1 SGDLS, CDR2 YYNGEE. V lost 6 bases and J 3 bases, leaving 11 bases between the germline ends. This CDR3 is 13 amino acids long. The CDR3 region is CASKTKGTDTQYF. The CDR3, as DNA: TGTGCCAGCAAGACTAAGGGGACAGATACGCAGTATTTT.

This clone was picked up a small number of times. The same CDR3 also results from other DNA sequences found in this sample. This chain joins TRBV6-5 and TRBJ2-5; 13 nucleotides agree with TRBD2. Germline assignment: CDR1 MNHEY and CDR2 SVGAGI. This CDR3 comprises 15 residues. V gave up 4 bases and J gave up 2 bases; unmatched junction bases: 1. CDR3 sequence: CASSSGLAGQETQYF. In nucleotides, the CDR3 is TGTGCCAGCAGTTCGGGACTAGCGGGGCAAGAGACCCAGTACTTC.

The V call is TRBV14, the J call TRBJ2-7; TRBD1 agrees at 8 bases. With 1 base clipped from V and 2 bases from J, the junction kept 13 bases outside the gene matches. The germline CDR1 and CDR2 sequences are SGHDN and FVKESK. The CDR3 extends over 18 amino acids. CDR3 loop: CASSQVRRTGGRTYEQYF. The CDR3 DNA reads TGTGCCAGCAGCCAAGTTAGGAGAACAGGGGGGAGGACCTACGAGCAGTACTTC.

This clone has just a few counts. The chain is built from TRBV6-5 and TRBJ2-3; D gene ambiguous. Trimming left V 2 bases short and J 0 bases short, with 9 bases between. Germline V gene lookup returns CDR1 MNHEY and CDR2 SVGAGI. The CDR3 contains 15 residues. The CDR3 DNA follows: TGTGCCAGCAGTTACAGGCCTGAGAGCACAGATACGCAGTATTTT. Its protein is CASSYRPESTDTQYF.

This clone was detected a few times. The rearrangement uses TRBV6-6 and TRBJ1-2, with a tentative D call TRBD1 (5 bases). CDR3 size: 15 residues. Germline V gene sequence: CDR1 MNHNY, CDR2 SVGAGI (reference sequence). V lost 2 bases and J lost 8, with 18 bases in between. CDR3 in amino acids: CASSYPQTANDGYTF. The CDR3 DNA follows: TGTGCCAGCAGTTACCCACAGACAGCAAACGACGGCTACACCTTC.

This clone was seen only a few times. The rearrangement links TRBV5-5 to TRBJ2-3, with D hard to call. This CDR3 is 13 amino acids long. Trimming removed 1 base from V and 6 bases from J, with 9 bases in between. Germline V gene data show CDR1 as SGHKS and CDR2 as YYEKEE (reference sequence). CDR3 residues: CASSLSVPDTQYF. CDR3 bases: TGTGCCAGCAGCTTGTCTGTGCCGGATACGCAGTATTTT.

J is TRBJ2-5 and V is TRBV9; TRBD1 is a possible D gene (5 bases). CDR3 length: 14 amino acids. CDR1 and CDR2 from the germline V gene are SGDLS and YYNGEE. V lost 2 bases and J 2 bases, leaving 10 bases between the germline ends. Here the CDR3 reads CASSVGHPQETQYF. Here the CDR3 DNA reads TGTGCCAGCAGCGTTGGACATCCACAAGAGACCCAGTACTTC.

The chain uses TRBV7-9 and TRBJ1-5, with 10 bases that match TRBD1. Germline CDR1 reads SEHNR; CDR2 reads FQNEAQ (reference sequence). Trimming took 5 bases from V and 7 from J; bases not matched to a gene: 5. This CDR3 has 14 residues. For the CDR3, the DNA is TGTGCCAGCAGCCCGGGACAGGGGTACCAGCCCCAGCATTTT. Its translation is CASSPGQGYQPQHF.

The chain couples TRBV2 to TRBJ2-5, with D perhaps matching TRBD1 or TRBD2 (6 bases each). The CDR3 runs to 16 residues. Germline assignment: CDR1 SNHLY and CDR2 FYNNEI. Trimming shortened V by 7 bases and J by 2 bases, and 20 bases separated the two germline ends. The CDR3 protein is CASIPLGGGFQETQYF. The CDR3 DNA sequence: TGTGCCAGCATCCCCCTCGGAGGGGGGTTTCAAGAGACCCAGTACTTC.

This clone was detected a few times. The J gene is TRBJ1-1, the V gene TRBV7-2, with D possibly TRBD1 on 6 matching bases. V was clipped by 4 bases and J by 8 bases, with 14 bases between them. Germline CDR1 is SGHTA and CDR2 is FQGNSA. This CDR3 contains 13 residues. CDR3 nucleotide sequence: TGTGCCAGCAGCTCATATGCCGGGACAGAAGCTTTCTTT. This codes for CASSSYAGTEAFF. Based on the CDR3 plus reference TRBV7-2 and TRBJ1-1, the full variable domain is GAGVSQSPSNKVTEKGKDVELRCDPISGHTALYWYRQSLGQGLEFLIYFQGNSAPDKSGLPSDRFSAERTGGSVSTLTIQRTQQEDSAVYLCASSSYAGTEAFFGQGTRLTVV.

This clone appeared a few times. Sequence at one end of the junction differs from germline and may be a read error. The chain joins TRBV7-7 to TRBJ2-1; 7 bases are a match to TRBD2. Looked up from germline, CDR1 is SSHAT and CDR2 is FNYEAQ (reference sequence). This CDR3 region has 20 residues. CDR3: CASSPHHLGRGGGTYNEQFF. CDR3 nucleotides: TGTGCTAGCAGCCCACACCACCTCGGTAGGGGCGGGGGAACCTACAATGAGCAGTTCTTC.